Each of the 27 T cell receptor beta chains below was sequenced from the same sample in a study of post-analysis software for immune sequencing data. These receptors are not linked to any known antigen. The library was made from cDNA and included unique molecular identifiers. Via MiXCR, TCRdb re-called the PCR reads, giving one row per CDR3 protein. This sample has around 260,000 distinct CDR3 sequences, with 35% to 45% found just once. Study-level findings and limits: Patients carried 4 or 5 TRBV segments more frequently than controls did, and TRBV5-6, TRBV5-1 and TRBV20-1 were among them.

Sequencing input: blood. Receptors were obtained from a girl between 5 and 17 years old with multiple sclerosis.

The chain joins TRBV10-3 to TRBJ2-3, with TRBD1 matching 11 bases. There are 16 residues in the CDR3. Germline V lookup: CDR1 ENHRY, CDR2 SYGVKD. V shed 6 bases, J shed 1 base, and the junction held 6 bases outside the gene matches. CDR3 sequence: CAIRRTGGEGTDTQYF. In DNA form, the CDR3 reads TGTGCCATCAGAAGGACAGGGGGCGAAGGCACAGATACGCAGTATTTT.

A few counts support this clonotype. The chain joins TRBV27 to TRBJ1-2, with D possibly TRBD1 on 6 matching bases. The ends were cut back, 6 bases at V and 8 bases at J, with 16 bases in the middle. Germline V CDR1 and CDR2: MNHEY, SMNVEV (reference sequence). The length of the CDR3 is 13 residues. The CDR3 sequence is CASRLIGGGGYTF. The DNA for the CDR3 is TGTGCCAGCAGGCTTATAGGGGGGGGAGGCTACACCTTC.

The chain combines TRBV7-2 with TRBJ1-2, with D perhaps TRBD1 (6 bases). The V and J ends lost 3 bases and 2 bases respectively, with 16 bases between them. This CDR3 spans 16 amino acids. Germline loops: CDR1 SGHTA, CDR2 FQGNSA. CDR3 bases: TGTGCCAGCAGCTTCACACTACGGACAGAGAACTATGGCTACACCTTC. This sequence encodes CASSFTLRTENYGYTF.

J is TRBJ2-7 and V is TRBV6-5; the match to TRBD2 covers 14 bases. Near its end, the DNA agrees better with TRBJ2-5, so the J call may be wrong. Looked up from germline, CDR1 is MNHEY and CDR2 is SVGAGI. CDR3 size: 16 residues. Written as DNA, the CDR3 is TGTGCCAGCAGCCGACTAGCGGGAGGGCCTGGGGAGACCCAGTACTTC. It translates to CASSRLAGGPGETQYF.

Ten or more counts support this clonotype. This chain links TRBV5-1 with TRBJ2-3, with D maybe TRBD1 (5 bases). Trimming cost V 1 base and J 6 bases, with 12 bases left between them. CDR3 length: 14 residues. Germline V gives CDR1 SGHRS, CDR2 YFSETQ. The CDR3: CASSLPQGSDTQYF. The CDR3 nucleotides read TGCGCCAGCAGCTTGCCCCAGGGATCCGATACGCAGTATTTT.

Concerning this clonotype: This may be a read error: a much more frequent sequence differs by one nucleotide. The chain employs TRBV20-1 and TRBJ2-1, with D hard to call. CDR1 and CDR2 (germline): DFQATT, SNEGSKA (reference sequence). This CDR3 is built from 13 residues. Written as DNA, the CDR3 is TGCAGTGGCGCGACTGGCAGCGACAATGAGCAGTGCTTC. As protein: CSGATGSDNEQCF.

The chain is built from TRBV12-3 or TRBV12-4 and TRBJ2-3; 11 bases align to TRBD2. J gave up 4 bases and V 6 bases, and 15 bases lay outside the gene matches. The CDR3 sequence is 18 residues long. CDR3 region: CASSRGLAVPLRADTQYF. CDR3 DNA: TGTGCCAGCAGCAGGGGACTAGCGGTTCCTTTGAGAGCAGATACGCAGTATTTT.

The chain couples TRBV10-3 to TRBJ1-1, with D possibly TRBD1 on 5 matching bases. Germline V gene lookup returns CDR1 ENHRY and CDR2 SYGVKD. Deletions cut 8 bases from V and 0 bases from J, with 10 bases between. This CDR3 contains 13 residues. The CDR3 is CAIAREMNTEAFF. CDR3 DNA: TGTGCCATCGCCAGGGAGATGAACACTGAAGCTTTCTTT.

This clonotype was seen at least ten times. The rearrangement links TRBV20-1 to TRBJ1-2; D gene uncertain. Looked up from germline, CDR1 is DFQATT and CDR2 is SNEGSKA (reference sequence). The CDR3 has 12 amino acids. CDR3 bases: TGCACCCCCTCCGGCGGCGGCTATGGCTACACCTTC. Protein product: CTPSGGGYGYTF.

This clonotype showed up just a few times. The chain uses TRBV2 and TRBJ2-5; maybe TRBD2 (5 bases). Germline CDR1 reads SNHLY; CDR2 reads FYNNEI. The CDR3 runs to 13 residues. V lost 5 bases and J 5 bases, leaving 12 bases between the germline ends. The CDR3 sequence: CASSFTGYETQYF. The CDR3 nucleotides read TGTGCCAGCAGTTTTACGGGGTACGAGACCCAGTACTTC.

This clonotype showed up just a few times. The chain has TRBV2 and TRBJ2-7; 7 bases fit TRBD2. CDR1 and CDR2 (germline): SNHLY, FYNNEI. CDR3 length: 16 amino acids. Losses at the gene ends were 4 bases for V and 6 bases for J; bases not matched to a gene: 15. CDR3 nucleotides: TGTGCCAGCAGTGGACTAGCCGCATTCGAATACGTCGAGCAGTACTTC. Its translation: CASSGLAAFEYVEQYF.

The rearrangement uses TRBV5-4 and TRBJ2-7, with D tentatively TRBD1 or TRBD2 (6 bases each). V was shortened by 2 bases and J by 7 bases, with 19 bases between the two germline ends. CDR3 length equals 15 residues. The germline gives CDR1 SGHNT, CDR2 YYREEE (reference sequence). As DNA, the CDR3 is TGTGCCAGCAGCTTTTTGGGGGGCGCGAGTAGGGAGCAGTACTTC. It yields the protein CASSFLGGASREQYF. The whole variable domain, remainder taken from reference TRBV5-4 and TRBJ2-7, is ETGVTQSPTHLIKTRGQQVTLRCSSQSGHNTVSWYQQALGQGPQFIFQYYREEENGRGNFPPRFSGLQFPNYSSELNVNALELDDSALYLCASSFLGGASREQYFGPGTRLTVT.

Comment on this clonotype: A single base separates this from a much larger clone, so it may be a read error. The chain carries TRBV12-3 or TRBV12-4 and TRBJ2-5; D uncertain. The CDR3 has 15 amino acids. V lost 6 bases and J 5 bases, leaving 19 bases between the germline ends. In DNA form, the CDR3 reads TGTGCCAGCAGCCCCGATGGGATTAGCAGGGAGACCCAGTACTTC. Its protein product is CASSPDGISRETQYF.

This clonotype was recorded many times. The chain uses TRBV6-2 or TRBV6-3 and TRBJ2-7, with 11 bases aligning to TRBD2. V trimming: 3 bases; J trimming: 1 base; junction bases outside the gene matches: 11. Germline V lookup: CDR1 MNHEY, CDR2 SVGEGT. The CDR3 sequence is 18 residues long. CDR3 sequence (DNA): TGTGCCAGCAGTTATATGGCCGGGACTAGCGGAATTTCCTACGAGCAGTACTTC. This gives the protein CASSYMAGTSGISYEQYF.

The J gene is TRBJ1-6, the V gene TRBV5-1; 10 nucleotides match TRBD1. Germline CDR1 and CDR2: SGHRS and YFSETQ. Trimming removed 2 bases from V and 1 base from J; junction bases left unmatched: 6. The CDR3 consists of 18 residues. CDR3 nucleotides: TGCGCCAGCAGCTTTCAGGACAGGGGGGGTTCCTATAATTCACCCCTCCACTTT. This codes for CASSFQDRGGSYNSPLHF.

This clonotype was detected many times. This rearrangement joins TRBV4-2 to TRBJ1-2; tentative D call: TRBD1 (6 bases). Germline V gene sequence: CDR1 LGHNA, CDR2 YNFKEQ. CDR3 length equals 19 residues. V was clipped by 0 bases and J by 5 bases, with 25 bases between them. CDR3 sequence reads: CASSQDRSGQGSLSYGYTF. CDR3 DNA sequence: TGTGCCAGCAGCCAAGATAGGAGTGGCCAGGGGAGCCTTAGTTATGGCTACACCTTC.

The chain combines TRBV20-1 with TRBJ2-5; 9 bases fit TRBD1. The end of the DNA aligns better with TRBJ2-7, so the J call may be wrong. This CDR3 has 14 amino acids. CDR1 and CDR2 (germline): DFQATT, SNEGSKA (reference sequence). The CDR3, as DNA: TGCAGTGCCGCAGTCATACAGGGGGCGCACGAGCAGTACTTC. This codes for CSAAVIQGAHEQYF.

J is TRBJ1-3 and V is TRBV7-8; 7 bases line up with TRBD1. This CDR3 has 16 residues. V was clipped by 4 bases and J by 2 bases; unmatched bases: 8. Germline CDR1 is SGHVS and CDR2 is FQNEAQ. The CDR3 DNA reads TGTGCCAGCAGCTCCAGACAGGGAGAGGCTGGAAACACCATATATTTT. Translated, it gives CASSSRQGEAGNTIYF. Supplemented by reference TRBV7-8 and TRBJ1-3, the full variable domain reads GAGVSQSPRYKVAKRGQDVALRCDPISGHVSLFWYQQALGQGPEFLTYFQNEAQLDKSGLPSDRFFAERPEGSVSTLKIQRTQQEDSAVYLCASSSRQGEAGNTIYFGEGSWLTVV.

A single count supports this clonotype. The chain carries TRBV18 and TRBJ1-2, with D possibly matching TRBD1 (5 bases). Germline CDR1 KGHSH, CDR2 LQKENI. The CDR3 length is 14 residues. Trimming took 0 bases from V and 2 from J, leaving 7 bases between them. CDR3 protein: CASSPPRDNYGYTF. In DNA, the CDR3 is TGTGCCAGCTCACCACCGCGGGACAACTATGGCTACACCTTC.

This clonotype was recorded a few times. The chain employs TRBV5-1 and TRBJ2-5; D may be TRBD1 (6 bases). Germline V gene data show CDR1 as SGHRS and CDR2 as YFSETQ. Trimming took 0 bases from V and 2 from J, leaving 11 bases between them. The CDR3 is 15 amino acids. The CDR3 nucleotides read TGCGCCAGCAGCTTGGTTGGGACATTGCAAGAGACCCAGTACTTC. This gives the protein CASSLVGTLQETQYF.

J is TRBJ1-1 and V is TRBV20-1, with D unclear. The CDR3 runs 11 residues. V shed 6 bases and J shed 4 bases, with 9 bases lying between them. From germline, CDR1 is DFQATT and CDR2 SNEGSKA (reference sequence). CDR3 nucleotide sequence: TGCAGTGCCCATGAGAGCACTGAAGCTTTCTTT. It encodes CSAHESTEAFF.

This clonotype was found a few times. One end of the junction varies from germline; a read error may be responsible. This chain links TRBV11-2 with TRBJ2-1; D gene uncertain. The length of the CDR3 is 15 residues. Germline CDR1 and CDR2: SGHAT and FQNNGV. The CDR3 DNA follows: TGTGTCAGCAGCTTAAGCTCAACAGTTAACAATGAGCAGTTCTTC. This sequence encodes CVSSLSSTVNNEQFF.

This chain links TRBV5-1 with TRBJ1-1; no clear D. The germline V and J ends were trimmed by 4 bases and 4 bases, with 23 bases remaining between them. The length of the CDR3 is 17 residues. The V gene's germline CDR1 is SGHRS and CDR2 YFSETQ. CDR3: CASSQTGVREDGTEAFF. The CDR3 DNA sequence: TGCGCCAGCAGCCAAACCGGGGTGAGGGAGGATGGCACTGAAGCTTTCTTT. Full variable domain (rest looked up from reference TRBV5-1 and TRBJ1-1): KAGVTQTPRYLIKTRGQQVTLSCSPISGHRSVSWYQQTPGQGLQFLFEYFSETQRNKGNFPGRFSGRQFSNSRSEMNVSTLELGDSALYLCASSQTGVREDGTEAFFGQGTRLTVV.

This clonotype was detected only a few times. CDR3 sequence reads: CASSPGSDTNYGYTF. Written as DNA, the CDR3 is TGTGCCAGCAGCCCCGGTTCGGATACTAACTATGGCTACACCTTC. V gene TRBV3-1 combines with J gene TRBJ1-2; D unclear. V lost 4 bases to trimming and J lost 0 bases, with 12 bases between them. This CDR3 comprises 15 residues. The germline gives CDR1 LGHDT, CDR2 YNNKEL (reference sequence).

This clonotype showed up many times. V usage is TRBV9 and J usage is TRBJ2-1; D call uncertain. Germline assignment: CDR1 SGDLS and CDR2 YYNGEE. Trimming left V 2 bases short and J 7 bases short, with 13 bases between. The CDR3 covers 14 residues. In DNA form, the CDR3 reads TGTGCCAGCAGCGTGGCTAGTTTGGGGAATGAGCAGTTCTTC. Its protein is CASSVASLGNEQFF.

As regards this clonotype: At one of its ends the junction is not consistent with the germline gene, which may arise from a read error. The chain combines TRBV12-3 or TRBV12-4 with TRBJ1-2, with D perhaps TRBD1 (5 bases). The CDR3 length is 13 residues. The CDR3 reads CVSNQDRGNGYNF. In DNA, the CDR3 is TGTGTCAGCAACCAAGACAGAGGGAATGGCTACAACTTC.

This clonotype was recorded many times. The chain is built from TRBV5-5 and TRBJ2-5, with 8 positions matching TRBD1. Germline trimming cut 4 bases from V and 2 bases from J; bases unmatched to any gene: 7. Per germline, CDR1 SGHKS and CDR2 YYEKEE (reference sequence). The CDR3 consists of 15 residues. CDR3 in DNA: TGTGCCAGCAGCGCGACCGGGACAGGACAAGAGACCCAGTACTTC. Amino acid sequence: CASSATGTGQETQYF. Full variable domain (rest looked up from reference TRBV5-5 and TRBJ2-5): DAGVTQSPTHLIKTRGQQVTLRCSPISGHKSVSWYQQVLGQGPQFIFQYYEKEERGRGNFPDRFSARQFPNYSSELNVNALLLGDSALYLCASSATGTGQETQYFGPGTRLLVL.